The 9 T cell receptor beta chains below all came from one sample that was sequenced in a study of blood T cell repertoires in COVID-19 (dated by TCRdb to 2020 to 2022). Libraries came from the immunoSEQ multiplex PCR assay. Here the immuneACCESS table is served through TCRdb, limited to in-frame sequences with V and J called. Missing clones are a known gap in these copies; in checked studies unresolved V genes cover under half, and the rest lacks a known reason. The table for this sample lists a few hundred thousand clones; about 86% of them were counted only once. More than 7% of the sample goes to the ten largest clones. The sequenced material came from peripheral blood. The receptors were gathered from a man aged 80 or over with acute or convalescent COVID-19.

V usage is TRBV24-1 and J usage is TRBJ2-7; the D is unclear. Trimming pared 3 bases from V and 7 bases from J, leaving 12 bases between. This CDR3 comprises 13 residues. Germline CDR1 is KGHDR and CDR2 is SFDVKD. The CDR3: CATSDPGSREQYF. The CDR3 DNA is TGTGCCACCAGTGATCCCGGGTCGAGGGAGCAGTACTTC.

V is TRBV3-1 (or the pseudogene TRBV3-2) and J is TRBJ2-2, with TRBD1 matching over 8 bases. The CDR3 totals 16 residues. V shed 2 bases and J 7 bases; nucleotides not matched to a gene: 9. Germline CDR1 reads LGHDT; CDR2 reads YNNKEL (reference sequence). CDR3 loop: CASSQQGAFGGGELFF. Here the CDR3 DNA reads TGTGCCAGCAGCCAACAGGGGGCATTCGGGGGCGGGGAGCTGTTTTTT.

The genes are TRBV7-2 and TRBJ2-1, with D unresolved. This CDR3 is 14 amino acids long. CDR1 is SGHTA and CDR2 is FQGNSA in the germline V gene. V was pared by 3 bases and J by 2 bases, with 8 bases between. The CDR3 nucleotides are TGTGCCAGCAGCTTCGGTACCACCTACAATGAGCAGTTCTTC. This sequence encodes CASSFGTTYNEQFF. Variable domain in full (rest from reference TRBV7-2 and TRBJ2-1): GAGVSQSPSNKVTEKGKDVELRCDPISGHTALYWYRQSLGQGLEFLIYFQGNSAPDKSGLPSDRFSAERTGGSVSTLTIQRTQQEDSAVYLCASSFGTTYNEQFFGPGTRLTVL.

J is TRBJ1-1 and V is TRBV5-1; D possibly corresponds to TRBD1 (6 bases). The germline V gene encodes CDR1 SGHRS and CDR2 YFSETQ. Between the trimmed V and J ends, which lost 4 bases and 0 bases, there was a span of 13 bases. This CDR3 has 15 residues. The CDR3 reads CASSLRTDMNTEAFF. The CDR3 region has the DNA TGCGCCAGCAGCCTCCGGACAGACATGAACACTGAAGCTTTCTTT.

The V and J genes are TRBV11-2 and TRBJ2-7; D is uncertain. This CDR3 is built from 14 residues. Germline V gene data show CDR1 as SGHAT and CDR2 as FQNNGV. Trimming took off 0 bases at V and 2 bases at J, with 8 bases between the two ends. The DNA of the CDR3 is TGTGCCAGCAGCTTAGATCGGGTAACCTACGAGCAGTACTTC. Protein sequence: CASSLDRVTYEQYF.

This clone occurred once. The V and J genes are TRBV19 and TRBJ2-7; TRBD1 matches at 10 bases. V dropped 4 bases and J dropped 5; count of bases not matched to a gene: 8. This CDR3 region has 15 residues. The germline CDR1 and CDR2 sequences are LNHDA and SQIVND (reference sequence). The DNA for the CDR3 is TGTGCCAGTAGTACCCGGGACAGGGGCAGCAACGAGCAGTACTTC. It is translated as CASSTRDRGSNEQYF.

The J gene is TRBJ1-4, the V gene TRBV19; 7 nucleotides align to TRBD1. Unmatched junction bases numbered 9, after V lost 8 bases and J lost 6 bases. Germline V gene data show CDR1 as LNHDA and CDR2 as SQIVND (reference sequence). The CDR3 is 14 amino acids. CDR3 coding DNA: TGTGCCAGTCGGAGCAGGGGGTACGATGAAAAACTGTTTTTT. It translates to CASRSRGYDEKLFF.

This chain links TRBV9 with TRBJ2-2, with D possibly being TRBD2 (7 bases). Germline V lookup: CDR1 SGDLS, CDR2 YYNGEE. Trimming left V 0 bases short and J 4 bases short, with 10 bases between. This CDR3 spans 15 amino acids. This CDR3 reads CASSVAGEGTGELFF. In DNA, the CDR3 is TGTGCCAGCAGCGTAGCAGGGGAGGGCACCGGGGAGCTGTTTTTT.

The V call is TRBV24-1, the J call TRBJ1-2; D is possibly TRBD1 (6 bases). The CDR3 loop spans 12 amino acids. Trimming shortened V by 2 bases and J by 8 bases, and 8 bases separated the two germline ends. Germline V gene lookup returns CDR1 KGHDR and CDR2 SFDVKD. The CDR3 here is CATSDYRVGYTF. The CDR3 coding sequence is TGTGCCACCAGTGATTACAGGGTCGGCTACACCTTC.